This is a list of T cell receptor beta chains from one sample in a study of T cells after yellow fever vaccination. One entry per CDR3 protein results from TCRdb running MiXCR on the 5' RACE reads. The data contain a few hundred thousand distinct CDR3 sequences, about 17% of them singletons. The sequencing here drew on PBMCs, taken before the yellow fever booster vaccination. The receptors were gathered from a man aged 18 to 30 who received the YFV17D yellow fever vaccine. Both conserved end residues are part of each CDR3. A D gene is named only where the DNA matches it firmly. Expanded clones get a size class; other rows say once, few or many, or leave the size out.

16 TRBJ1-5 TRBV21-1 few . CASSKEPSFSNQPQHF TGTGCCAGCAGCAAAGAGCCCAGTTTTAGCAATCAGCCCCAGCATTTT
12 TRBJ1-1 TRBV2 . . CASRSLATEAFF TGTGCCAGCAGGTCGTTGGCCACTGAAGCTTTCTTT
14 TRBJ1-1 TRBV5-1 many . CASNPRGGDTEAFF TGCGCCAGCAACCCAAGGGGAGGTGACACTGAAGCTTTCTTT
14 TRBJ2-2 TRBV5-4 . . CASSPARGDGELFF TGTGCCAGCAGCCCCGCTAGGGGAGACGGGGAGCTGTTTTTT
14 TRBJ2-4 TRBV12-3/TRBV12-4 many . CASSRQGGSNIQYF TGTGCCAGCAGTCGACAGGGAGGGTCAAACATTCAGTACTTC
14 TRBJ1-6 TRBV5-4 few TRBD1 CASSWDRGDSPLHF TGTGCCAGCAGCTGGGACAGGGGTGATTCACCCCTCCACTTT
14 TRBJ2-2 TRBV12-3/TRBV12-4 few . CASSPRIGTGELFF TGTGCCAGCAGCCCGAGGATTGGGACCGGGGAGCTGTTTTTT
15 TRBJ2-3 TRBV7-2 . . CASSLVRDGTDTQYF TGTGCCAGCAGCTTAGTACGGGACGGCACAGATACGCAGTATTTT
14 TRBJ1-2 TRBV6-5 . TRBD1 CASSYSDRGQGYTF TGTGCCAGCAGTTATTCGGACAGGGGGCAAGGCTACACCTTC
17 TRBJ1-2 TRBV4-2 . TRBD1 CASSQVLWGQGATGYTF TGTGCCAGCAGCCAAGTCCTATGGGGACAGGGGGCGACTGGCTACACCTTC
14 TRBJ2-7 TRBV7-2 few TRBD1 CASSSGQPGLEQYF TGTGCCAGCAGCTCGGGACAGCCAGGACTCGAGCAGTACTTC
12 TRBJ2-1 TRBV2 few . CASHQGVGEQFF TGTGCCAGTCACCAGGGCGTGGGTGAGCAGTTCTTC
13 TRBJ2-5 TRBV6-1 . . CASSEPGEETQYF TGTGCCAGCAGTGAACCCGGAGAAGAGACCCAGTACTTC
12 TRBJ2-5 TRBV9 few . CASGGTMETQYF TGTGCCAGCGGTGGGACAATGGAGACCCAGTACTTC
14 TRBJ1-4 TRBV5-1 few . CASSLVAGSEKLFF TGCGCCAGCAGCTTGGTGGCCGGGTCTGAAAAACTGTTTTTT
13 TRBJ2-1 TRBV6-5 once . CASSYGDTNEQFF TGTGCCAGCAGTTACGGGGACACTAATGAGCAGTTCTTC
14 TRBJ2-1 TRBV7-9 . TRBD2 CASSSGTSNNEQFF TGTGCCAGTTCCTCCGGGACTAGCAACAATGAGCAGTTCTTC
13 TRBJ2-7 TRBV12-3/TRBV12-4 . . CASSFVGTYEQYF TGTGCCAGCAGTTTTGTCGGGACCTACGAGCAGTACTTC
16 TRBJ2-3 TRBV6-5 . . CASSYSGTLSTDTQYF TGTGCCAGCAGTTACTCGGGGACACTTAGCACAGATACGCAGTATTTT
15 TRBJ2-1 TRBV27 . TRBD2 CASSLGTSRYNEQFF TGTGCCAGCAGTTTAGGGACTAGCAGATACAATGAGCAGTTCTTC
14 TRBJ2-3 TRBV6-5 . . CASSQSPSTDTQYF TGTGCCAGCAGCCAATCTCCTAGCACAGATACGCAGTATTTT
13 TRBJ2-2 TRBV4-3 . . CASSQEQGWELFF TGCGCCAGCAGCCAAGAGCAGGGTTGGGAGCTGTTTTTT
14 TRBJ1-6 TRBV3-1 few . CASSRVGGGSPLHF TGTGCCAGCAGCCGGGTTGGAGGGGGTTCACCCCTCCACTTT